This T cell receptor beta chain stems from a study of follicular helper T cells after annual influenza vaccination. The overall study: Sampling occurred days 0, 7 and 28 after each influenza vaccination. Whole-study findings and limits: Recurrent ICOS+CD38+ cTfh clonotypes included tetramer and AIM influenza-specific ones.

Only in-frame clones appear in the TCRdb table, and some are missing; sequencing was by immunoSEQ multiplex PCR. The data show about 2,500 clones, around 90% seen once. Germline V gene sequence: CDR1 SSHAT, CDR2 FNYEAQ (reference sequence). The CDR3 totals 13 residues. For this clone: Its antigen is not known. A junction boundary mismatches the germline segment, possibly from a read error.

Time point indicated: 2014-2015 season, pre-vaccination. No donor had influenza vaccine in the prior 6 months; all lived in the community. Donors with HIV/AIDS, active malignancy, immunomodulators or active illness were excluded. The clonotype comes from an adult who received the influenza vaccine. The sample here was CXCR5+ CD38+ circulating T follicular helper cells from blood, taken on the day of influenza vaccination. Noted subset: circulating Tfh, non-naive CD4+CXCR5+PD-1+ (ICOS+CD38+ or ICOS-CD38-). The rearrangement joins TRBV7-7 to TRBJ1-1, with 8 bases that match TRBD1. CDR3 sequence: CASSKDRGTEAFF. CDR3 bases: TGTGCTAGCAGCAAAGACAGGGGAACTGAAGCTTTCTTT.